In this sample, the clone carrying this T cell receptor beta chain turned up a few times. Antigen: not known. The data were taken from a study of T cell responses to AZD1222 COVID-19 vaccine. In germline, CDR1 is MNHNS, CDR2 SASEGT. Trimming cost V 1 base and J 2 bases, with 6 bases left between them. This CDR3 spans 13 amino acids. Some clones are missing from TCRdb's copy, which holds only in-frame ones; the method was immunoSEQ multiplex PCR. The profile covers roughly 96,000 clones, with 80% to 90% appearing a single time and 1.6% taken by the ten largest. General study results and limits: Unmutated variant regions are reportedly targeted by nearly half of spike-specific TCRs. All repertoire sampling was performed exclusively after the peak T cell response.

The starting material was peripheral blood, obtained on day 0 of AZD1222 vaccination. The rearrangement uses TRBV6-1 and TRBJ2-7; D is unresolved. The source of this sequence is an adult in good health. CDR3 bases: TGTGCCAGCAGTGAAGGGAGTCCCTACGAGCAGTACTTC. This gives the protein CASSEGSPYEQYF.